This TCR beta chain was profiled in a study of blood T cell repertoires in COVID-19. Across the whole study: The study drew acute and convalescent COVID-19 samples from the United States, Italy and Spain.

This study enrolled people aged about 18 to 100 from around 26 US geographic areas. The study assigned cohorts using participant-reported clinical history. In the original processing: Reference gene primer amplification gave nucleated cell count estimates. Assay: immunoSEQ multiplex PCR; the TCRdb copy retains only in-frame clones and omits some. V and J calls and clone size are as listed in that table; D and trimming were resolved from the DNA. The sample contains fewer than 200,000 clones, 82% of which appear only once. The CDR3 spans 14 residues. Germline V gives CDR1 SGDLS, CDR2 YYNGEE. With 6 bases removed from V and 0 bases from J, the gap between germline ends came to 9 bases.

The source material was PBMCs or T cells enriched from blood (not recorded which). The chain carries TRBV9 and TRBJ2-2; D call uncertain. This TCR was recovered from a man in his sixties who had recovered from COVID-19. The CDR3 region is CASTRQPNTGELFF. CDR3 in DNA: TGTGCCAGCACGCGGCAGCCGAACACCGGGGAGCTGTTTTTT.